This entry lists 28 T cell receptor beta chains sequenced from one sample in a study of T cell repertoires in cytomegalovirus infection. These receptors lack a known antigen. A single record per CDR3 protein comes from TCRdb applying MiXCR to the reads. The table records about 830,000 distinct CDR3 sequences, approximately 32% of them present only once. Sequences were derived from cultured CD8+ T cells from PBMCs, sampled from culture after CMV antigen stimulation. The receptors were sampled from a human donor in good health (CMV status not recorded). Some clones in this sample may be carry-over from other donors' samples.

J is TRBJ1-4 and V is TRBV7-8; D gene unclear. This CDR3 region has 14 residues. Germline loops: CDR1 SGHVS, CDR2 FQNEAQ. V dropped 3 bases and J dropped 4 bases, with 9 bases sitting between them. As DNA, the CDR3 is TGTGCCAGCAGCTTTTTACGGTATAATGAAAAACTGTTTTTT. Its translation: CASSFLRYNEKLFF.

The CDR3 spells CASSSPRTSGTNEQFF. The CDR3 bases are TGTGCCAGCAGTTCCCCGAGGACTAGCGGTACTAATGAGCAGTTCTTC. The J gene is TRBJ2-1, the V gene TRBV27; 10 bases agree with TRBD2. This CDR3 spans 16 amino acids. V was clipped by 4 bases and J by 7 bases; unmatched bases: 10. Germline V CDR1 and CDR2: MNHEY, SMNVEV (reference sequence).

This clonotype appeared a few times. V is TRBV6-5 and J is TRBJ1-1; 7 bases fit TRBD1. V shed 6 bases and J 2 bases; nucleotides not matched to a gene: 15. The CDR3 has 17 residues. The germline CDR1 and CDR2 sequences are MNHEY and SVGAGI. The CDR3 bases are TGTGCCAGCAGCTATACTCAGTGGACAGGAAAAAACACTGAAGCTTTCTTT. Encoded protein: CASSYTQWTGKNTEAFF.

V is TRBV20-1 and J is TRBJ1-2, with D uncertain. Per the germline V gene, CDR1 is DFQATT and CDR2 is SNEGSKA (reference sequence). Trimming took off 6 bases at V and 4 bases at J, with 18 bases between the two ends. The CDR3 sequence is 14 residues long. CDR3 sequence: CSAISVTGFYGYTF. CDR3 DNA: TGCAGTGCGATATCAGTTACGGGTTTCTATGGCTACACCTTC.

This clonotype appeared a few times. The CDR3 spells CASSFSAEGEKLFF. The CDR3 DNA is TGTGCCAGCAGCTTCTCGGCGGAGGGGGAAAAACTGTTTTTT. This rearrangement joins TRBV7-9 to TRBJ1-4, with D perhaps TRBD1 (5 bases). The V and J ends lost 3 bases and 8 bases respectively, with 13 bases between them. The CDR3 is 14 residues long. The germline gives CDR1 SEHNR, CDR2 FQNEAQ (reference sequence).

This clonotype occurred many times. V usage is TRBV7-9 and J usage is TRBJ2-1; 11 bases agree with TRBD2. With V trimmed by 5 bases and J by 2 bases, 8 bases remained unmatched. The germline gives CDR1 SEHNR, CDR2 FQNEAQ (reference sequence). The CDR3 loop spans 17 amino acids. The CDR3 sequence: CASSTSTSGAAYNEQFF. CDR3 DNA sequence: TGTGCCAGCAGCACCTCGACTAGCGGGGCAGCCTACAATGAGCAGTTCTTC.

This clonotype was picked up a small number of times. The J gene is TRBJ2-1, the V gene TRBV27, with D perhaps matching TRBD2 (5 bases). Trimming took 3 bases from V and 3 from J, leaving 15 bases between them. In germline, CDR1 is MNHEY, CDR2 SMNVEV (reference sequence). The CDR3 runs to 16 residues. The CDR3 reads CASSFARLNIYNEQFF. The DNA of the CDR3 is TGTGCCAGCAGTTTCGCCAGACTAAATATCTACAATGAGCAGTTCTTC.

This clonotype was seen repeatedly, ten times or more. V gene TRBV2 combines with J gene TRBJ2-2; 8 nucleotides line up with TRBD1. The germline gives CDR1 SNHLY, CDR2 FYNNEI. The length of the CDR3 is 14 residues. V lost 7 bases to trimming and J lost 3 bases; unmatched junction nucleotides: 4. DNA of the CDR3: TGTGCCAGCACTGGGACAGGATACACCGGGGAGCTGTTTTTT. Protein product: CASTGTGYTGELFF.

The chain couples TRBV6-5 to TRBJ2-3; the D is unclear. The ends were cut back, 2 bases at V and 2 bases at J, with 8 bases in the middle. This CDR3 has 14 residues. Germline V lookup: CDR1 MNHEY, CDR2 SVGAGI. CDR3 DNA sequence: TGTGCCAGCAGTTACGGCAGAGTCACAGATACGCAGTATTTT. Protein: CASSYGRVTDTQYF.

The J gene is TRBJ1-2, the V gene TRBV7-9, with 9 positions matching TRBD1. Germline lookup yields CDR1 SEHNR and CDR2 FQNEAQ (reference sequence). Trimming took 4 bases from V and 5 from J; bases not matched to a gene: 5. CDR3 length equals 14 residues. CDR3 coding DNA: TGTGCCAGCAGCTCCTGGGACAGGGATTATGGCTACACCTTC. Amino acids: CASSSWDRDYGYTF.

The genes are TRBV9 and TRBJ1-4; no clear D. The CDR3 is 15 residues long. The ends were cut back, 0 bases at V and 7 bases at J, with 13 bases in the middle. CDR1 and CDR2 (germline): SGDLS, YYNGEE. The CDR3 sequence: CASSVDPRRGEKLFF. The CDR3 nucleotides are TGTGCCAGCAGCGTAGACCCCCGGCGGGGTGAAAAACTGTTTTTT.

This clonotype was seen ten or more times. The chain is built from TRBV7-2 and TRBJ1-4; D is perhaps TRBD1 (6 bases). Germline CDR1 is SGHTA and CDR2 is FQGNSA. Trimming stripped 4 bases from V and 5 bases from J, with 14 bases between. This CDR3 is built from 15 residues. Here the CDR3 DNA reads TGTGCCAGCAGCTCCTTCCCGGGGGCAAATGAAAAACTGTTTTTT. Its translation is CASSSFPGANEKLFF.

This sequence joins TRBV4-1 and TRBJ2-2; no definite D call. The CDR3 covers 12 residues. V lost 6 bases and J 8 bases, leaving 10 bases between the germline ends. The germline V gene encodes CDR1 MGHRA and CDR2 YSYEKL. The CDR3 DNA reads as TGCGCCAGCAGTCAAAGGGCGGGGGAGCTGTTTTTT. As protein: CASSQRAGELFF.

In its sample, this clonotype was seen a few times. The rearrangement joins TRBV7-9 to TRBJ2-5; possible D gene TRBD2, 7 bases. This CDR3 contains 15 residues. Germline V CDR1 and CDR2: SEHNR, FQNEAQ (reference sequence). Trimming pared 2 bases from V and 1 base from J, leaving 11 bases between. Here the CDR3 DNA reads TGTGCCAGCAGCTTAAAAAGGGGGGGCCAAGAGACCCAGTACTTC. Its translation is CASSLKRGGQETQYF.

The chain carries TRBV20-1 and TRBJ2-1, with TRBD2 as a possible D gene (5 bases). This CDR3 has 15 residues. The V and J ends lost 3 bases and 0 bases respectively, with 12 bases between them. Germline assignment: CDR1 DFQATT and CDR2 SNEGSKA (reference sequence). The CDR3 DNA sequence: TGCAGTGCTAGGGACTTTCTAAGCTCCTACAATGAGCAGTTCTTC. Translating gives CSARDFLSSYNEQFF.

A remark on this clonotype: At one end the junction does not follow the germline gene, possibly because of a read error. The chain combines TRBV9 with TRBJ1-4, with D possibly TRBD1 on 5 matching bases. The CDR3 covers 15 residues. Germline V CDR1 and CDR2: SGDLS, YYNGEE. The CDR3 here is CASSVGGGSNVKLFF. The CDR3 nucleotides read TGTGCCAGCAGCGTAGGTGGGGGGTCCAATGTAAAACTGTTTTTT.

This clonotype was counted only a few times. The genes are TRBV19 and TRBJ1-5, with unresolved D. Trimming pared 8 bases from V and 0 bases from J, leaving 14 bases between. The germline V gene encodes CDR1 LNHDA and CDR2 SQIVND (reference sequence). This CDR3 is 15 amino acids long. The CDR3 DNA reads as TGTGCCAGTGAATTTAGCTATTATAGCAATCAGCCCCAGCATTTT. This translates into CASEFSYYSNQPQHF. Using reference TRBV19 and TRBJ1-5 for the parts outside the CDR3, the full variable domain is DGGITQSPKYLFRKEGQNVTLSCEQNLNHDAMYWYRQDPGQGLRLIYYSQIVNDFQKGDIAEGYSVSREKKESFPLTVTSAQKNPTAFYLCASEFSYYSNQPQHFGDGTRLSIL.

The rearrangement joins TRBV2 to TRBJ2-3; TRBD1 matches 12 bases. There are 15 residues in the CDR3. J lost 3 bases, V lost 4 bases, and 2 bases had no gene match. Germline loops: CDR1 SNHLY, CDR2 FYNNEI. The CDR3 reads CASSAGQGATDTQYF. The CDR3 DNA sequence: TGTGCCAGCAGTGCGGGACAGGGGGCTACAGATACGCAGTATTTT.

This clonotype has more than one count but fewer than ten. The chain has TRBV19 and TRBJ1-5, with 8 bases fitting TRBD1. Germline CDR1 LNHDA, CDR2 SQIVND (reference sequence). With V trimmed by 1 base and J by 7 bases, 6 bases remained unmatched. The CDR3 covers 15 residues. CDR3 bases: TGTGCCAGTAGTATAGTGGCAGGGGGCGGGCAGCCCCAGCATTTT. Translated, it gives CASSIVAGGGQPQHF.

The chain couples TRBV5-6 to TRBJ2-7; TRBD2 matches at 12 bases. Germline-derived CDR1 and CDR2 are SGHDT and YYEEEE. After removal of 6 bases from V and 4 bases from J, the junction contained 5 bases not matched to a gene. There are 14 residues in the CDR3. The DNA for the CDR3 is TGTGCCAGCACCCCCGGGACTAGCGGGTACGAGCAGTACTTC. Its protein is CASTPGTSGYEQYF.

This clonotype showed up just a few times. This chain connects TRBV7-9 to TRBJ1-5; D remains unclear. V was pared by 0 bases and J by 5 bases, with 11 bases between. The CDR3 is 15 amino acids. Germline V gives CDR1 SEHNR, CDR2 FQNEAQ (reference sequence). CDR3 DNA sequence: TGTGCCAGCAGCTTAGCCGGCGGGATGGATCAGCCCCAGCATTTT. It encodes CASSLAGGMDQPQHF.

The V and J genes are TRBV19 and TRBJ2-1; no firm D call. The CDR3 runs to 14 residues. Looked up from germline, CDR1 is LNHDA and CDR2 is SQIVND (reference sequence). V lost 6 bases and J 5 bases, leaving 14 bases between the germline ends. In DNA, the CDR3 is TGTGCCAGTAGCGGGTCCTCATCAGACAATGAGCAGTTCTTC. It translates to CASSGSSSDNEQFF.

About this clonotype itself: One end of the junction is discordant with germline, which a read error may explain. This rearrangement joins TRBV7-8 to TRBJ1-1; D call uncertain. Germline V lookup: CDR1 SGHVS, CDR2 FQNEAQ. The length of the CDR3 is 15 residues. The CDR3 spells CVSSLGAGLNTEAFF. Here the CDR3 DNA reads TGTGTCAGCAGCTTAGGAGCCGGGTTGAACACTGAAGCTTTCTTT.

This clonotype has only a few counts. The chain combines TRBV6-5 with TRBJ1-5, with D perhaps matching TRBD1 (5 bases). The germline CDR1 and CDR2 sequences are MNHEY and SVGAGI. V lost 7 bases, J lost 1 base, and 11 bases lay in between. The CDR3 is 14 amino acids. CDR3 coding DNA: TGTGCCAGCACTTTTGAGGGGAGCAATCAGCCCCAGCATTTT. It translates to CASTFEGSNQPQHF.

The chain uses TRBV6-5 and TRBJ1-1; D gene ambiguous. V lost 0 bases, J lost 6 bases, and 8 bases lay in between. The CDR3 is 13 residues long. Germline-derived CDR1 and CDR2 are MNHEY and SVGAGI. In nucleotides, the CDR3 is TGTGCCAGCAGTTACTCGATAGGCGCTGAAGCTTTCTTT. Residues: CASSYSIGAEAFF.

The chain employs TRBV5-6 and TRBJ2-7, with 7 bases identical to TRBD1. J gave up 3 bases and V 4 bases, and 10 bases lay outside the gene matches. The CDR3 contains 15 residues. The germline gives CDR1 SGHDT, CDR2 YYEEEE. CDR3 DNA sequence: TGTGCCAGCAGCCCCGAAGGGCAGGGGGTCTACGAGCAGTACTTC. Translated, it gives CASSPEGQGVYEQYF.

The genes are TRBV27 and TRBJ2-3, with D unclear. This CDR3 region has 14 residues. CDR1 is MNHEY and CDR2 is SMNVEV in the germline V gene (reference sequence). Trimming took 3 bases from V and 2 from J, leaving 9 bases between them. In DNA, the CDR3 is TGTGCCAGCAGTTTCTCGGGCCACACAGATACGCAGTATTTT. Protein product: CASSFSGHTDTQYF.

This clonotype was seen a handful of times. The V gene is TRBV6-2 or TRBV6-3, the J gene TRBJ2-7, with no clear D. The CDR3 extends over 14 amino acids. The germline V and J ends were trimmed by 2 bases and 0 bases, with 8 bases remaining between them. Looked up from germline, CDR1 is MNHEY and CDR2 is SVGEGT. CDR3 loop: CASSYQATSYEQYV. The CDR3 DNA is TGTGCCAGCAGTTACCAGGCCACCTCCTACGAGCAGTACGTC.